This T cell receptor beta chain is from a study of T cells expressing NK-cell markers. Study summary: HCMV seropositivity characterized most of the eight sequenced donors, and seronegativity one. Study-level results: Top CD8+ clonotypes included the dominant CD3+CD56+NKG2C+ clonotypes in roughly 6 donors.

As the method of synthesis, 5'RACE template switching with UMIs yielded TCR beta cDNA. TCRdb reworked the 5' RACE reads into one entry per CDR3 protein, no DNA. The sample's table shows 150,000 to 180,000 distinct CDR3 sequences. As to this clonotype: Its target is unknown.

CDR3 length: 13 residues. Germline CDR1 MNHEY, CDR2 SVGAGI. The rearrangement links TRBV6-5 to TRBJ1-2. The sequence was collected from a woman aged 50 to 60 in good health. The sequenced sample consisted of blood T cells: a sorted CD56 or NKG2C T cell subset, CD4+ or CD8+ T cells, or bulk PBMC T cells (not recorded which). The CDR3 here is CASSSLDGYGYTF.